Sequencing of this T cell receptor beta chain was carried out in a study of T cell responses to AZD1222 COVID-19 vaccine. Only in-frame clones appear in the TCRdb table, and some are missing; sequencing was by immunoSEQ multiplex PCR. The sample consists of 120,000 to 150,000 clones, about 93% of them appearing once. Worth noting for this clone: Its antigen is not identified.

Study conclusions and caveats: Only five to seven individuals given AZD1222 were seropositive at baseline. Receipt of two AZD1222 doses was followed by a rise in Spike-specific TCR breadth and depth. Spike-wide vaccine-associated CD4 TCRs dominated at 160-218 and 743-854. Donors skewed white British and female; clonal diversity was possibly underestimated.

This CDR3 has 17 residues. The V end was cut by 0 bases, the J end by 3 bases, with 15 bases between. The germline gives CDR1 LNHNV, CDR2 YYDKDF (reference sequence). The clonotype comes from an adult in good health. The chain couples TRBV15 to TRBJ1-5, with unresolved D. The sample here was peripheral blood, taken on day 0 of AZD1222 vaccination. In nucleotides, the CDR3 is TGTGCCACCAGCAGAGATATAGAAGTAGGAACCAATCAGCCCCAGCATTTT. Protein sequence: CATSRDIEVGTNQPQHF.